This T cell receptor (beta chain) originates from a study of CD8+ T cells in alopecia areata listed by TCRdb under 2018. Study-level background: The treated patients, all with moderate-to-severe alopecia areata, were enrolled in an open-label pilot trial of oral tofacitinib given at 5 to 10 mg twice daily. Patients received tofacitinib for 6 to 18 months and were then followed off drug for 6 months to check for delayed response and recurrence. Biopsies were taken from tofacitinib-treated patients at baseline and again at 4 and 24 weeks into treatment, and several of those patients also had a later scalp biopsy. Disease severity in treated patients was measured with the SALT score, which quantifies the percentage of affected scalp surface area. Scalp tissue and sorted CD4+ and CD8+ peripheral blood T cells from patchy and totalis/universalis alopecia areata patients and from healthy controls were covered by human TCRbeta sequencing. To study T cell clonal expansion in alopecia areata, the researchers applied high-throughput TCRbeta sequencing to both the C3H/HeJ mouse model and human patients. Scalp clonality was compared across normal scalp (n=4), patchy alopecia areata scalp (n=8), and alopecia totalis/universalis scalp (n=8). RNA was obtained with the PAXgene miRNA kit for fixed scalp, the miRNeasy kit for PBMCs, and the RNeasy kit for mouse skin. TCRbeta CDR3 regions were amplified by immunoSEQ multiplex PCR with 35 Vbeta forward and 13 Jbeta reverse primers. Study-wide findings and limitations: Tofacitinib significantly lowered scalp clonality and the number of expanded CD8+ clones among the top 100 scalp clones. Unlike mouse skin, which is dominated by gammadelta T cells, normal human skin has resident alphabeta T cells that are also sequenced, and this complicates analysis of the scalp TCR repertoire. Shared TCR sequences between patients were less evident than in mice, which may be partly attributable to HLA diversity in the patient population. Higher clonality and more expanded CD8+ clones were observed in lesional scalp than in normal scalp, particularly in alopecia totalis/universalis, a finding suggestive of antigenic drive. Because the treated cohort was small and included a single nonresponder, larger studies are needed to assess links between baseline CD8+ expansion and response. During tofacitinib treatment, many expanded lesional clones remained in scalp and blood, and this persistence may partly explain relapse after treatment is stopped.

The library was prepared using the immunoSEQ multiplex PCR assay. RNA was extracted from all samples and reverse transcribed into cDNA as template for TCR sequencing. SuperScript III was used to make first-strand cDNA, primed with a 2:1 mix of oligo-dT and random hexamers. A synthetic immune receptor repertoire was used to assess amplification bias, and residual bias was removed computationally. Per the authors' processing: Raw reads were preprocessed to remove errors, and CDR3 was defined by IMGT conventions from the conserved cysteine to phenylalanine. Clonality was computed by normalizing Shannon entropy by log2 of the number of productive unique TCRs and subtracting the result from 1. Whether scalp clones were CD4 or CD8 was inferred by matching scalp TCRbeta sequences against CD4 and CD8 repertoires sorted from blood. This is the immuneACCESS table as TCRdb keeps it, with only in-frame sequences that have V and J called. A part of the clones is gone; compared with another copy, unresolved V genes explain less than half, and the rest is unexplained. V and J calls and clone size come straight from that table; D and trimming were deduced from the DNA. For this sample there are some 210,000 clones; 66% appear just once. Roughly 1.2% of the sample rests with the top ten.

What the treatment or condition label conveys for this sample: oral pan-JAK inhibitor, 5-10 mg twice daily. Lesional scalp punch biopsies and peripheral blood were obtained from alopecia areata patients. After PBMCs were isolated by density centrifugation and stained for CD3, CD4 and CD8, a FACSAria was used to sort CD4+ and CD8+ T cells. In the case of this clone: Its cognate antigen has yet to be identified. No much larger clone exists at a distance of one base, and base qualities are not known.

The germline V gene (reference sequence) gives CDR1 as LNHDA and CDR2 as SQIVND. The CDR3 runs 13 amino acids, cysteine and phenylalanine included. Of all the DNA, just the CDR3 is kept, 39 bases in frame from base 1. Cut back by 3 bases and 2 bases, the V and J ends lie 7 bases apart. The sample consisted of CD4+ T cells sorted from blood, taken around week 46, from a patient treated with tofacitinib. The chain was built from TRBV19 and TRBJ1-1; D gene: possibly TRBD1, on 5 matching bases. This TCR derives from a human donor with alopecia areata. The DNA sequence is as follows: TGTGCCAGTAGTATGGGGCACAACACTGAAGCTTTCTTT. It translates to CASSMGHNTEAFF.